This T cell receptor (beta chain) was profiled in a study of technical replicates of blood from several donors. Germline CDR1 reads MNHEY; CDR2 reads SVGAGI. This CDR3 has 16 amino acids. The ends lost 0 bases at V and 4 bases at J; junction bases unmatched: 4. This table comes from immunoSEQ multiplex PCR, and its TCRdb copy is limited to in-frame clones, with some not included. The sample has around 69,000 clones, roughly 96% seen once. Sequenced: T cells isolated from PBMCs. This chain joins TRBV6-5 and TRBJ2-3; 10 bases are shared with TRBD2. This TCR came from a human donor in good health. CDR3 residues: CASSYSASGSADTQYF. In nucleotides, the CDR3 is TGTGCCAGCAGTTACTCGGCTAGCGGGAGTGCAGATACGCAGTATTTT.